This record concerns one T cell receptor (beta chain) sequence. As yet, its antigen is unknown. These data originate in a study of T cell repertoires in cytomegalovirus infection. Whole-study context: Public TCR beta signatures marked donors with CMV infection and the matching HLA. The study, taken as a whole, reports: HLA-C-restricted, CMV-specific TCR beta clonotypes were dominant ex vivo. Frequencies of public TCR beta families were cumulated, and this identified carriers of CMV plus the relevant HLA.

From the reads, TCRdb called clonotypes with MiXCR, one entry per CDR3 protein. The sample includes about a million distinct CDR3 sequences, around 32% of them seen just once. The CDR3 extends over 14 amino acids. Germline CDR1 LNHDA, CDR2 SQIVND (reference sequence). V was shortened by 3 bases and J by 0 bases, with 8 bases between the two germline ends. The receptor was derived from a human donor in good health (CMV status not recorded). Some clones in this sample may be carry-over from other donors' samples. Source: cultured CD8+ T cells from PBMCs, taken from culture after CMV antigen stimulation. The chain recombines TRBV19 with TRBJ1-1; a weak D match, TRBD1 (5 bases). This CDR3 reads CASSMGPMNTEAFF. DNA for the CDR3: TGTGCCAGTAGTATGGGACCCATGAACACTGAAGCTTTCTTT.